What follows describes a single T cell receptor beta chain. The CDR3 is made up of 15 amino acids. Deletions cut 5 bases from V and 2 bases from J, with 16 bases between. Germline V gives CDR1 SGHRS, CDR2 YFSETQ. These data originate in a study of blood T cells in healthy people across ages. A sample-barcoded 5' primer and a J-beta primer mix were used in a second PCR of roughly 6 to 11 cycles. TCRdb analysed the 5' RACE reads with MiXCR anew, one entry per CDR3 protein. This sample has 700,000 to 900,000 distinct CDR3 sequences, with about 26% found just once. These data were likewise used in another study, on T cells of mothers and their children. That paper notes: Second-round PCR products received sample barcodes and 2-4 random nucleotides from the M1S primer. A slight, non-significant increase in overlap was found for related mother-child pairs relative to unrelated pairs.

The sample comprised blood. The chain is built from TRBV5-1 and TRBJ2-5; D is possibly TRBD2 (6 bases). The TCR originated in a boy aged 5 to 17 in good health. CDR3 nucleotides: TGCGCCAGCAGTCATCAACCGGGACTGCAAGAGACCCAGTACTTC. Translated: CASSHQPGLQETQYF.